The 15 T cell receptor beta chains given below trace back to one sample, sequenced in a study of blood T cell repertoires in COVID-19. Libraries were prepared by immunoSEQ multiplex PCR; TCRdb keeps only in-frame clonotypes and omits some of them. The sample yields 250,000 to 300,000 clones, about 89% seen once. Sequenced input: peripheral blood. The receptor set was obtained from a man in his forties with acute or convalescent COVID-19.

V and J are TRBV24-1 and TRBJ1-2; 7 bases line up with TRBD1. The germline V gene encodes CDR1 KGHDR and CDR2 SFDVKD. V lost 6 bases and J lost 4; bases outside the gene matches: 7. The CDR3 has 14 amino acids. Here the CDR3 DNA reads TGTGCCACCAGTAGTCCCGGGACAGCCTATGGCTACACCTTC. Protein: CATSSPGTAYGYTF.

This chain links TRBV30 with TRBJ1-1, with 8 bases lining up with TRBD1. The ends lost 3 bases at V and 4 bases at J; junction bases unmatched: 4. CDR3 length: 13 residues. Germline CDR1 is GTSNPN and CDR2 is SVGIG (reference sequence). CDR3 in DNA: TGTGCCTGGAGACAGGGGGAGGGCACTGAAGCTTTCTTT. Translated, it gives CAWRQGEGTEAFF.

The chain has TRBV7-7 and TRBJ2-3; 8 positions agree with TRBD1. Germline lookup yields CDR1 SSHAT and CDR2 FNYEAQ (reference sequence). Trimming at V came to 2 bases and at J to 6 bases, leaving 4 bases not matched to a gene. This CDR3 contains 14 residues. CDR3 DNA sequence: TGTGCCAGCAGCTTACAGGGGGCTTTGGATACGCAGTATTTT. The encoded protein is CASSLQGALDTQYF. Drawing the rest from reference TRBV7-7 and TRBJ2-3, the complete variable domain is GAGVSQSPRYKVTKRGQDVTLRCDPISSHATLYWYQQALGQGPEFLTYFNYEAQPDKSGLPSDRFSAERPEGSISTLTIQRTEQRDSAMYRCASSLQGALDTQYFGPGTRLTVL.

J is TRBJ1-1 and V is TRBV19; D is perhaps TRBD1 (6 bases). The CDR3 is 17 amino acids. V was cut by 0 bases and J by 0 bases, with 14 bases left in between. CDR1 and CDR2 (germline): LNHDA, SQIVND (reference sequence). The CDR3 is CASSIDLLDSLNTEAFF. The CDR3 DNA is TGTGCCAGTAGTATAGATCTATTGGACAGCCTGAACACTGAAGCTTTCTTT.

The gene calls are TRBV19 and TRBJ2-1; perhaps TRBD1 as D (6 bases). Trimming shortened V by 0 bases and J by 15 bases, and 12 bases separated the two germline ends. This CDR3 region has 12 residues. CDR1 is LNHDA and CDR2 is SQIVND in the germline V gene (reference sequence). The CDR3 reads CASSIDRGHPFF. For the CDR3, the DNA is TGTGCCAGTAGTATAGATAGGGGACATCCGTTCTTC.

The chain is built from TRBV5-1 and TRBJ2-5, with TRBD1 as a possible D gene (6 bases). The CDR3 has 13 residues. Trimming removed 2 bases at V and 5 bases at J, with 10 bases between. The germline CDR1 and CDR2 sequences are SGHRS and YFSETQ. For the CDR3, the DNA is TGCGCCAGCAGCTTAACAGGGATGGAGACCCAGTACTTC. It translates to CASSLTGMETQYF.

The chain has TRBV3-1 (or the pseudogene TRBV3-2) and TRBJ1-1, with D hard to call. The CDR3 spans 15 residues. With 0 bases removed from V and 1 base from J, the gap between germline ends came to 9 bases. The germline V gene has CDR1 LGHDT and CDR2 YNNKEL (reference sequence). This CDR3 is CASSQDYSGNTEAFF. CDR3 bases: TGTGCCAGCAGCCAAGATTATTCGGGGAACACTGAAGCTTTCTTT.

CDR3 region: CSVDTFLGRNEQFF. CDR3 nucleotide sequence: TGCAGCGTTGATACTTTCTTAGGGAGGAATGAGCAGTTCTTC. This chain connects TRBV29-1 to TRBJ2-1, with D possibly being TRBD2 (6 bases). The CDR3 extends over 14 amino acids. In germline, CDR1 is SQVTM, CDR2 ANQGSEA. With 3 bases removed from V and 7 bases from J, the gap between germline ends came to 16 bases.

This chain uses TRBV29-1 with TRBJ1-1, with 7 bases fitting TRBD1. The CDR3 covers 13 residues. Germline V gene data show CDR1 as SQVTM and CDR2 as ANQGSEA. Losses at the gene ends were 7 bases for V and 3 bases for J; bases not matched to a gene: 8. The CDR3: CSARDSRHTEAFF. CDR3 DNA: TGCAGCGCTCGGGACAGTCGGCACACTGAAGCTTTCTTT.

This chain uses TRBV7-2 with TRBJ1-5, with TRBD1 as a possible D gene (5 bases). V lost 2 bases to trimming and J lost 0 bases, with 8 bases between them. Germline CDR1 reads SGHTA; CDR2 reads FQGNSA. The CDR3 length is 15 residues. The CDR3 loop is CASSLMQGSNQPQHF. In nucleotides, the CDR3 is TGTGCCAGCAGCTTAATGCAGGGTAGCAATCAGCCCCAGCATTTT.

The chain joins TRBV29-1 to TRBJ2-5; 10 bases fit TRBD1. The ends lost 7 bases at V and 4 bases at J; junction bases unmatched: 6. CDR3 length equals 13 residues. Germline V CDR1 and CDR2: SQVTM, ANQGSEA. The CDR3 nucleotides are TGCAGCGCTTTGACAGGGGGCCCAGAGACCCAGTACTTC. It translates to CSALTGGPETQYF.

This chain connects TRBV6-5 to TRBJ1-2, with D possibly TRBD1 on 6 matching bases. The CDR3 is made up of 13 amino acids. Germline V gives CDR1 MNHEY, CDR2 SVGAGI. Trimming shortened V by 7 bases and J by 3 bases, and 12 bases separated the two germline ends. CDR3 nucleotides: TGTGCCAGCATTACTCGACAGGACTATGGCTACACCTTC. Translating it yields CASITRQDYGYTF.

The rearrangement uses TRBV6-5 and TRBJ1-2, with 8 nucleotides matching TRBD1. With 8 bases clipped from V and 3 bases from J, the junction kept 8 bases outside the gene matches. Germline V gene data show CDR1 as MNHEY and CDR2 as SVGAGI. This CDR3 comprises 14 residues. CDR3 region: CASSLGQGDYGYTF. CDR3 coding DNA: TGTGCCAGCTCCCTAGGACAGGGTGACTATGGCTACACCTTC.

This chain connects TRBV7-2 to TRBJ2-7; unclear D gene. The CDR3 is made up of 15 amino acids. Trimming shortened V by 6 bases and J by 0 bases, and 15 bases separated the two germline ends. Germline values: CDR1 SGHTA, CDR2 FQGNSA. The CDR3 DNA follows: TGTGCCAGCAGTCTGTCCTTTCTGAGCTCCTACGAGCAGTACTTC. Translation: CASSLSFLSSYEQYF.

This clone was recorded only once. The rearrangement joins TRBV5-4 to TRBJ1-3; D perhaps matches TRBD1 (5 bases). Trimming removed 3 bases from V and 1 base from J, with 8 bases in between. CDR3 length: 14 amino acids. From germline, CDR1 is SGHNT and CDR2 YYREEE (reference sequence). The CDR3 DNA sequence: TGTGCCAGCAGCTCTGGGGGGTCTGGAAACACCATATATTTT. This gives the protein CASSSGGSGNTIYF. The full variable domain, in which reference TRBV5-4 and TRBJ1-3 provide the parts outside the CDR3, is ETGVTQSPTHLIKTRGQQVTLRCSSQSGHNTVSWYQQALGQGPQFIFQYYREEENGRGNFPPRFSGLQFPNYSSELNVNALELDDSALYLCASSSGGSGNTIYFGEGSWLTVV.